A single sample is the source of the 25 T cell receptor beta chains below, sequenced in a study of identical twins (dated by TCRdb to the mid-2010s). The receptor library was made with 5' RACE. Instrument used: Illumina HiSeq 2000. TCRdb trimmed the raw reads at Q25, called clones with MiXCR and kept productive beta chains. Under each unique CDR3 protein, matching rows form one entry showing the most common genes and DNA. In all, the sample holds over 600,000 distinct CDR3 sequences, and 21% of those were seen once. The ten largest clones take up more than 4% of the sample. The sample was also reused in another study, on T cells expressing NK-cell markers.

Sequenced: PBMCs. Receptors originate from a woman between 18 and 29 years old in good health.

This clonotype was counted many times. The gene calls are TRBV20-1 and TRBJ2-7; TRBD1 might be the D (6 bases). V lost 4 bases and J 2 bases, leaving 15 bases between the germline ends. The CDR3 covers 14 residues. Germline V gene sequence: CDR1 DFQATT, CDR2 SNEGSKA (reference sequence). The CDR3 DNA sequence: TGCAGTGCTACGGGACAAGGAGATCCCTACGAGCAGTACTTC. Translation gives CSATGQGDPYEQYF.

This clonotype was observed a few times. Here the CDR3 reads CASSLASGRSLAKNIQYF. The CDR3 bases are TGCGCCAGCAGCTTGGCTAGCGGGAGGTCCTTAGCCAAAAACATTCAGTACTTC. This chain uses TRBV5-1 with TRBJ2-4; TRBD2 aligns across 11 bases. Germline CDR1 reads SGHRS; CDR2 reads YFSETQ. Trimming cost V 0 bases and J 0 bases; bases outside gene matches: 5. The CDR3 extends over 18 amino acids.

The chain joins TRBV29-1 to TRBJ2-7; D is possibly TRBD2 (6 bases). With 1 base removed from V and 6 bases from J, the gap between germline ends came to 19 bases. The CDR3 runs to 15 residues. The V gene's germline CDR1 is SQVTM and CDR2 ANQGSEA. As DNA, the CDR3 is TGCAGCGTTGAAGGCCTGACAGAACGGCGGGGCGAGCAGTACTTC. Translation: CSVEGLTERRGEQYF.

The chain employs TRBV7-9 and TRBJ2-5; 9 positions agree with TRBD2. The V gene's germline CDR1 is SEHNR and CDR2 FQNEAQ (reference sequence). Germline trimming cut 3 bases from V and 7 bases from J; bases unmatched to any gene: 6. The CDR3 runs to 14 residues. The CDR3, as DNA: TGTGCCAGCAGCTTTGTACTAGCGGGCGGGACCCAGTACTTC. This gives the protein CASSFVLAGGTQYF. The full variable domain, completed using reference TRBV7-9 and TRBJ2-5, is DTGVSQNPRHKITKRGQNVTFRCDPISEHNRLYWYRQTLGQGPEFLTYFQNEAQLEKSRLLSDRFSAERPKGSFSTLEIQRTEQGDSAMYLCASSFVLAGGTQYFGPGTRLLVL.

This clonotype appeared a few times. V is TRBV7-2 and J is TRBJ2-1; 10 bases are shared with TRBD1. The germline gives CDR1 SGHTA, CDR2 FQGNSA. The CDR3 has 15 residues. J lost 4 bases, V lost 5 bases, and 5 bases had no gene match. The CDR3 spells CASSHPGQGYNEQFF. The DNA for the CDR3 is TGTGCCAGCAGCCACCCGGGACAGGGGTACAATGAGCAGTTCTTC. Full variable domain (remainder filled in from reference TRBV7-2 and TRBJ2-1): GAGVSQSPSNKVTEKGKDVELRCDPISGHTALYWYRQSLGQGLEFLIYFQGNSAPDKSGLPSDRFSAERTGGSVSTLTIQRTQQEDSAVYLCASSHPGQGYNEQFFGPGTRLTVL.

This clonotype showed up just a few times. The chain combines TRBV29-1 with TRBJ1-2, with D uncertain. This CDR3 is built from 12 residues. Germline CDR1 is SQVTM and CDR2 is ANQGSEA. Trimming removed 6 bases at V and 4 bases at J, with 12 bases between. This chain's CDR3 is CSVGRESYGYTF. DNA of the CDR3: TGCAGCGTCGGTAGGGAAAGCTATGGCTACACCTTC.

This clonotype was seen a few times. The V and J genes are TRBV20-1 and TRBJ1-2, with unresolved D. Trimming left V 3 bases short and J 2 bases short, with 7 bases between. Looked up from germline, CDR1 is DFQATT and CDR2 is SNEGSKA (reference sequence). This CDR3 contains 12 residues. The CDR3: CSASYPNYGYTF. In nucleotides, the CDR3 is TGCAGTGCTAGTTATCCAAACTATGGCTACACCTTC.

CDR3 bases: TGTGCCAGCAGTTTACTGGAGCCGTCAAGTCAGTACTTC. Translating gives CASSLLEPSSQYF. The chain links TRBV28 to TRBJ2-7; no clear D gene. V shed 2 bases and J shed 10 bases, with 15 bases lying between them. CDR3 size: 13 residues. Germline V gene lookup returns CDR1 MDHEN and CDR2 SYDVKM.

This clonotype was detected once. The chain is built from TRBV6-5 and TRBJ2-1; D remains unclear. V dropped 0 bases and J dropped 8 bases, with 14 bases sitting between them. The germline V gene encodes CDR1 MNHEY and CDR2 SVGAGI. CDR3 size: 15 residues. The CDR3 DNA follows: TGTGCCAGCAGTTACTCGTCAGGCCGGTTTTATGAGCAGTTCTTC. Its protein product is CASSYSSGRFYEQFF.

The V gene is TRBV7-9, the J gene TRBJ1-5, with unresolved D. The CDR3 totals 12 residues. Trimming removed 3 bases from V and 7 bases from J, with 7 bases in between. Germline-derived CDR1 and CDR2 are SEHNR and FQNEAQ (reference sequence). The CDR3 is CASSFQDQPQHF. CDR3 in DNA: TGTGCCAGCAGCTTCCAGGACCAGCCCCAGCATTTT.

The chain links TRBV5-6 to TRBJ2-7; 8 nucleotides align to TRBD2. Germline CDR1 reads SGHDT; CDR2 reads YYEEEE. CDR3 length equals 14 residues. The V segment lost 0 bases and the J segment 2 bases; nucleotides outside the gene matches: 1. CDR3 region: CASSLALAAYEQYF. CDR3 bases: TGTGCCAGCAGCTTGGCACTAGCGGCCTACGAGCAGTACTTC. Full variable domain (remainder filled in from reference TRBV5-6 and TRBJ2-7): DAGVTQSPTHLIKTRGQQVTLRCSPKSGHDTVSWYQQALGQGPQFIFQYYEEEERQRGNFPDRFSGHQFPNYSSELNVNALLLGDSALYLCASSLALAAYEQYFGPGTRLTVT.

The gene calls are TRBV4-3 and TRBJ2-3; 10 nucleotides align to TRBD2. Germline V gene lookup returns CDR1 LGHNA and CDR2 YSLEER. The CDR3 is made up of 16 amino acids. Unmatched junction bases numbered 12, after V lost 5 bases and J lost 7 bases. CDR3 sequence: CASSARPSGSAHTQYF. CDR3 in DNA: TGCGCCAGCAGCGCCCGTCCTAGCGGGAGTGCCCATACGCAGTATTTT.

V gene TRBV20-1 combines with J gene TRBJ2-1, with D hard to call. The V gene lost 6 bases and the J gene lost 0 bases, with 15 bases spanning the gap. This CDR3 comprises 15 residues. Germline V gene sequence: CDR1 DFQATT, CDR2 SNEGSKA (reference sequence). CDR3 bases: TGCAGTGCCACCGGACCTTTAAGCTCCTACAATGAGCAGTTCTTC. It is translated as CSATGPLSSYNEQFF.

The chain is built from TRBV9 and TRBJ2-7; D remains ambiguous. The ends were cut back, 3 bases at V and 4 bases at J, with 14 bases in the middle. The length of the CDR3 is 14 residues. Germline V gene lookup returns CDR1 SGDLS and CDR2 YYNGEE. CDR3 sequence: CASSAGADAYEQYF. CDR3 bases: TGTGCCAGCAGCGCTGGAGCCGACGCATACGAGCAGTACTTC.

Many counts were recorded for this clonotype. This chain joins TRBV19 and TRBJ1-5; 7 bases align to TRBD1. Germline V gene data show CDR1 as LNHDA and CDR2 as SQIVND (reference sequence). V was clipped by 3 bases and J by 7 bases; unmatched bases: 15. The CDR3 runs to 17 residues. CDR3 nucleotide sequence: TGTGCCAGTAGTATGAGAGGAGGGGGCATCATCCGCCAGCCCCAGCATTTT. Amino acids: CASSMRGGGIIRQPQHF. The full variable domain, rest sourced from reference TRBV19 and TRBJ1-5, is DGGITQSPKYLFRKEGQNVTLSCEQNLNHDAMYWYRQDPGQGLRLIYYSQIVNDFQKGDIAEGYSVSREKKESFPLTVTSAQKNPTAFYLCASSMRGGGIIRQPQHFGDGTRLSIL.

This clonotype was found a few times. The rearrangement links TRBV20-1 to TRBJ1-2, with D tentatively TRBD1 (5 bases). V was pared by 5 bases and J by 3 bases, with 13 bases between. This CDR3 spans 13 amino acids. The germline V gene has CDR1 DFQATT and CDR2 SNEGSKA (reference sequence). CDR3 sequence reads: CSASLRDDYGYTF. The CDR3 nucleotides are TGCAGTGCTTCGCTCAGGGACGACTATGGCTACACCTTC.

V usage is TRBV12-3 or TRBV12-4 and J usage is TRBJ2-6; 10 bases are a match to TRBD1. This CDR3 has 17 amino acids. The ends lost 4 bases at V and 3 bases at J; junction bases unmatched: 6. The CDR3 loop reads CASSSAGTGVGANVLTF. The DNA for the CDR3 is TGTGCCAGCAGTTCGGCCGGGACAGGGGTTGGGGCCAACGTCCTGACTTTC.

A remark on this clonotype: The germline gene is not matched at one end of the junction; a read error may be the cause. The V gene is TRBV5-1, the J gene TRBJ2-3, with D perhaps matching TRBD2 (6 bases). CDR3 length: 16 residues. CDR1 and CDR2 (germline): SGHRS, YFSETQ. In DNA, the CDR3 is TGCGCCAGCACCTTGGGAGGACATTCGAGCACAGATACGCAGTATTTT. It translates to CASTLGGHSSTDTQYF.

This clonotype occurred many times. V and J are TRBV2 and TRBJ1-5, with no clear D. Germline CDR1 is SNHLY and CDR2 is FYNNEI. Trimming shortened V by 8 bases and J by 6 bases, and 5 bases separated the two germline ends. This CDR3 comprises 10 residues. In nucleotides, the CDR3 is TGTGCCAGCGGAGGTCAGCCCCAGCATTTT. Encoded protein: CASGGQPQHF.

This clonotype turned up a few times. The chain has TRBV20-1 and TRBJ2-3, with TRBD2 identical over 7 bases. The CDR3 runs 16 residues. The V gene's germline CDR1 is DFQATT and CDR2 SNEGSKA (reference sequence). J was trimmed by 0 bases and V by 2 bases; bases with no gene match: 8. CDR3 protein: CSARSPQRGSTDTQYF. The CDR3 nucleotides are TGCAGTGCTAGATCCCCTCAGCGGGGAAGCACAGATACGCAGTATTTT.

There are a few counts of this clonotype. The V gene is TRBV5-1, the J gene TRBJ2-7, with no clear D. Germline-derived CDR1 and CDR2 are SGHRS and YFSETQ. V was shortened by 5 bases and J by 3 bases, with 6 bases between the two germline ends. The CDR3 runs to 11 residues. The CDR3 DNA is TGCGCCAGCAGACGGAACTACGAGCAGTACTTC. Translated: CASRRNYEQYF.

The rearrangement joins TRBV6-2 or TRBV6-3 to TRBJ2-3, with D unresolved. The CDR3 has 13 residues. Trimming pared 6 bases from V and 7 bases from J, leaving 14 bases between. Germline V gives CDR1 MNHEY, CDR2 SVGEGT. The CDR3 DNA sequence: TGTGCCAGCAGCCGACCCCTTCGGAATACGCAGTATTTT. Protein product: CASSRPLRNTQYF.

In this sample, this clonotype turned up a few times. The chain combines TRBV6-1 with TRBJ2-5, with D perhaps TRBD1 or TRBD2 (5 bases each). The CDR3 has 16 amino acids. Germline-derived CDR1 and CDR2 are MNHNS and SASEGT. V was cut by 5 bases and J by 2 bases, with 18 bases left in between. The chain's CDR3 is CASSTRLRDAQETQYF. The CDR3 region has the DNA TGTGCCAGCAGTACCAGGCTCCGGGACGCTCAAGAGACCCAGTACTTC.

The rearrangement links TRBV7-9 to TRBJ2-5; tentatively, D is TRBD2 (5 bases). Germline CDR1 SEHNR, CDR2 FQNEAQ (reference sequence). CDR3 size: 13 residues. V was trimmed by 6 bases and J by 6 bases, leaving 14 bases between them. The CDR3 DNA is TGTGCCAGCAGTTCCGGACTGGGCCAGACCCAGTACTTC. Protein sequence: CASSSGLGQTQYF.

As concerns this clonotype: One end of the junction varies from germline; a read error may be responsible. This chain uses TRBV11-2 with TRBJ2-1; TRBD2 aligns across 11 bases. The V gene's germline CDR1 is SGHAT and CDR2 FQNNGV. The CDR3 covers 15 residues. The CDR3 protein is CASSSTSGRYTEQFF. The DNA of the CDR3 is TGTGCCAGCAGTTCCACTAGCGGGAGATACACTGAGCAGTTCTTC.